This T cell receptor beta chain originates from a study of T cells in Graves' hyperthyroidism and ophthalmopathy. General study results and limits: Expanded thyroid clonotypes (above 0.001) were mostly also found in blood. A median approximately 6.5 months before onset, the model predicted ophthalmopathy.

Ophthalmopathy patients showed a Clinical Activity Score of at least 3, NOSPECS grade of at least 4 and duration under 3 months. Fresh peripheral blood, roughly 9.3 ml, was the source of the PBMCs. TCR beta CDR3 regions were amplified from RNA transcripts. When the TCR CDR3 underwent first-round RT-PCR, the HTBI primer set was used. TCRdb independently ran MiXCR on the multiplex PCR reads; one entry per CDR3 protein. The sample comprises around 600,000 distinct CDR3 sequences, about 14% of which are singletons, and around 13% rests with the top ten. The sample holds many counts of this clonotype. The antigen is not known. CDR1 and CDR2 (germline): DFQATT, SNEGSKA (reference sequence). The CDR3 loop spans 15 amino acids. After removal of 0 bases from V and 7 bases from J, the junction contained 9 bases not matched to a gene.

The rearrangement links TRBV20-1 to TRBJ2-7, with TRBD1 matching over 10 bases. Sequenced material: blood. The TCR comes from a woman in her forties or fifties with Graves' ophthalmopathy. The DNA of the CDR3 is TGCAGTGCTAGAGACCCGGGACAGGGGAGGTTGGAGCAGTACTTC. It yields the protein CSARDPGQGRLEQYF.